Here is one T cell receptor (beta chain) with its context. Its antigen specificity is not known. No base qualities exist here, and no much larger clone lies one base off it. This entry belongs to a study of blood T cell repertoires in COVID-19 (dated by TCRdb to the early 2020s). Background for the entire study: Samples covering the acute and convalescent phases of COVID-19 were provided by collaborators in the United States, Italy and Spain. The prospective study material was composed of cDNA or gDNA derived from T cells, B-cell-depleted T cells, or PBMCs. The dataset comprised deeply sampled blood TCRbeta repertoires from subjects exposed to, actively infected with, or recovered from COVID-19. A freely available public database, intended as a resource for researchers studying the immune response to SARS-CoV-2, is where the repertoires were released. The samples were drawn from two sources: the first 160 participants of the ongoing ImmuneRACE study, and 950 to 1,500 subjects contributed by 6 global collaborators. Nearly every sample came with metadata listing a de-identified subject ID, COVID-19 status, age in years and sex. Where HLA class I and class II types were available, the types were taken from metadata supplied by the sample provider, not from assay-based typing. Overall study outcomes, separate from this receptor: The amount of clinical and demographic metadata varied by source and participant and was provided uncurated.

V is pruned by 3 bases and J by 5 bases, leaving 5 bases of the junction without a gene match. The CDR3 runs 14 residues from the cysteine to the phenylalanine. Only the CDR3 portion is preserved as DNA: 42 bases, with reading frame beginning at the first base. The germline V gene (reference sequence) specifies LGHDT as CDR1 and YNNKEL as CDR2. Each collaborating institution followed its own protocols to collect whole blood in K2EDTA tubes. Collaborator samples were shipped for TCRbeta analysis as frozen whole blood, isolated PBMCs, or DNA extracted from either sample type. TCRbeta CDR3 regions were amplified from genomic DNA by means of the immunoSEQ Assay, a bias-controlled multiplex PCR. The source study handled its data this way. Within the assay, amplification of reference gene primers was used to estimate how many nucleated cells each sample contained. Sequence reads were collapsed and filtered to measure the absolute abundance of every unique TCRbeta CDR3 rearrangement. For each sample, productive Simpson clonality was calculated by taking the square root of Simpson's diversity index across productive rearrangements. The immuneACCESS repertoire file appears here via TCRdb, limited to in-frame rearrangements. These files lack a portion of the clones; in checked studies, under half of the deficit traces to unresolved V genes, and the cause of the others is not known. V and J calls and clone size are those listed in that table; D and trimming were worked out from the DNA. The sample has 95,000 to 150,000 clones on record, under 80% of them singletons. 2% to 2.5% of the sample is held by the ten biggest clonotypes.

Sequenced material: peripheral blood. The sequence derives from a man between 65 and 85 years old with acute or convalescent COVID-19. Recombination connected TRBV3-1 (or the pseudogene TRBV3-2) to TRBJ1-1, with TRBD1 matching 8 junction bases. The CDR3 region has the sequence CASSHQGARTEAFF. In nucleotide form, the sequence is TGTGCCAGCAGCCACCAGGGGGCGCGAACTGAAGCTTTCTTT.